This TCR beta chain was found in a study of CD8+ T cells in alopecia areata. RNA extraction was followed by reverse transcription into cDNA, which acted as the sequencing template. The assay was immunoSEQ multiplex PCR, and TCRdb's table has in-frame clones only and misses some. The data contain about 160,000 clones, about two thirds of them singletons. Deletions cut 5 bases from V and 3 bases from J, with 13 bases between. The V gene's germline CDR1 is SGHTA and CDR2 FQGNSA. The CDR3 loop spans 14 amino acids. As to treatment: oral pan-JAK inhibitor, 5-10 mg twice daily. Sorting of PBMCs yielded the CD4+ and CD8+ T cells.

This chain uses TRBV7-2 with TRBJ2-5; D perhaps matches TRBD2 (6 bases). This specimen consisted of CD4+ T cells sorted from blood, obtained at week 4, from a patient treated with tofacitinib. The source of this sequence is a human donor with alopecia areata. CDR3: CASSPRLGEETQYF. The DNA of the CDR3 is TGTGCCAGCAGCCCTAGACTAGGGGAAGAGACCCAGTACTTC.